This TCR beta chain was obtained from a study of blood T cell repertoires in COVID-19. Study in general: Donors in the United States, Italy and Spain gave samples during acute or convalescent COVID-19. Sources were T cells, B-cell-depleted T cells, or PBMCs; the material itself was cDNA or gDNA.

How the authors handled the data: For nucleated cells, counts were estimated from reference gene primer amplification. This table comes from immunoSEQ multiplex PCR, and its TCRdb copy is limited to in-frame clones, with some not included. V, J and clone size derive from that table, while D and trimming were established from the DNA sequence. The sample has about 50,000 clones; 85% are singletons. Germline assignment: CDR1 KGHDR and CDR2 SFDVKD. V gave up 4 bases and J gave up 6 bases; unmatched junction bases: 4. CDR3 length: 15 residues. The J gene is TRBJ2-3, the V gene TRBV24-1, with TRBD1 matching over 12 bases. Sequenced: peripheral blood. This TCR was sampled from a man between 60 and 75 years old with acute or convalescent COVID-19. This CDR3 reads CATSEGQGAWDTQYF. The CDR3 coding sequence is TGTGCCACCAGTGAGGGACAGGGGGCATGGGATACGCAGTATTTT.